This T cell receptor (beta chain) was sequenced in a study of cytomegalovirus exposure and HLA in healthy donors. Study conclusions and caveats: For most subjects, TCR beta sequences were reported to predict HLA-A and HLA-B alleles with accuracy. The availability of immune exposure information extended only to CMV serostatus. Cytomegalovirus association was assigned to about 150 TCR beta chains.

Note on this clone: The antigen is undetermined.

It was with 60 Vbeta and 13 Jbeta primers that the PCR ran. The data were produced by immunoSEQ multiplex PCR, yet TCRdb's version contains in-frame clones alone and is incomplete. The sample carries about 140,000 clones, more than 75% recorded once. The CDR3 extends over 14 amino acids. The germline V gene has CDR1 SGHRS and CDR2 YFSETQ. V shed 5 bases and J shed 2 bases, with 13 bases lying between them. This chain joins TRBV5-1 and TRBJ1-2, with D perhaps matching TRBD1 (5 bases). This clonotype was obtained from a man aged 25 to 45 in good health and CMV-seronegative. Sequences were obtained from PBMCs. CDR3 in DNA: TGCGCCAGCAGTCGTGTCGGGGGGAACTATGGCTACACCTTC. This gives the protein CASSRVGGNYGYTF.